These 27 T cell receptor beta chains share one sample of origin, sequenced in a study of blood T cells in healthy people across ages. Primed by a sample-barcoded 5' primer and a J-beta primer mix, a second PCR proceeded for about 7 to 12 cycles. TCRdb recomputed calls from the 5' RACE reads with MiXCR, one row per CDR3 protein. The data hold fewer than 2,000,000 distinct CDR3 sequences, with 35% to 50% observed a single time. The sequenced sample was blood. The source of these receptors is a human donor in good health.

There are a few counts of this clonotype. The chain combines TRBV20-1 with TRBJ2-7; D is unresolved. Germline CDR1 reads DFQATT; CDR2 reads SNEGSKA (reference sequence). CDR3 size: 11 residues. V was clipped by 6 bases and J by 6 bases, with 12 bases between them. CDR3 bases: TGCAGTGCGCCCATGATGGGCGAGCAGTACTTC. It specifies CSAPMMGEQYF.

The chain combines TRBV3-1 with TRBJ2-5; D ambiguous. Germline V lookup: CDR1 LGHDT, CDR2 YNNKEL (reference sequence). The V gene lost 1 base and the J gene lost 7 bases, with 10 bases spanning the gap. The CDR3 loop spans 13 amino acids. The CDR3 sequence is CASSQVGRGTQYF. The CDR3 DNA reads as TGTGCCAGCAGCCAAGTGGGAAGAGGGACCCAGTACTTC.

There are a few counts of this clonotype. For the CDR3, the DNA is TGTGCCAGCGAGAGGCAACAGGGGTACGAGCAGTACTTC. Its protein is CASERQQGYEQYF. The chain links TRBV5-5 to TRBJ2-7, with 7 bases aligning to TRBD1. CDR1 is SGHKS, CDR2 YYEKEE, per germline (reference sequence). The length of the CDR3 is 13 residues. The V segment lost 7 bases and the J segment 4 bases; nucleotides outside the gene matches: 8.

V and J are TRBV28 and TRBJ1-4; tentatively, D is TRBD1 (5 bases). CDR1 is MDHEN, CDR2 SYDVKM, per germline. The CDR3 totals 12 residues. The V end was cut by 10 bases, the J end by 8 bases, with 14 bases between. The CDR3 DNA is TGTGCCATGGGGACCAGTGGGGAAAAACTGTTTTTT. Its translation: CAMGTSGEKLFF.

The chain uses TRBV7-6 and TRBJ1-4; no clear D gene. V shed 5 bases and J shed 5 bases, with 9 bases lying between them. This CDR3 is 13 amino acids long. Germline loops: CDR1 SGHVS, CDR2 FNYEAQ. The CDR3 is CASSPTPNEKLFF. Here the CDR3 DNA reads TGTGCCAGCAGCCCTACTCCAAATGAAAAACTGTTTTTT.

The V call is TRBV4-1, the J call TRBJ2-1; no firm D call. There are 14 residues in the CDR3. Deletions cut 3 bases from V and 3 bases from J, with 9 bases between. Germline CDR1 is MGHRA and CDR2 is YSYEKL. The CDR3 DNA is TGCGCCAGCAGCCACCTAACGGACTACAATGAGCAGTTCTTC. It is translated as CASSHLTDYNEQFF.

A few counts support this clonotype. One end of the junction varies from germline; a read error may be responsible. The V and J genes are TRBV7-2 and TRBJ2-3; TRBD1 matches 7 bases. Germline V gene data show CDR1 as SGHTA and CDR2 as FQGNSA. The CDR3 sequence is 16 residues long. CDR3 in DNA: TGTGCCAGCAGCTTACGATGGACAGGAAGCACAGATACGCTGTATTTT. This codes for CASSLRWTGSTDTLYF.

This clonotype was detected a few times. The chain uses TRBV7-9 and TRBJ2-1; TRBD2 matches at 8 bases. From germline, CDR1 is SEHNR and CDR2 FQNEAQ (reference sequence). This CDR3 is built from 13 residues. The trim removed 5 bases at V and 8 bases at J, leaving 5 bases unmatched. CDR3 DNA: TGTGCCAGCAGCGCAGCGGGGGAGGATGAGCAGTTCTTC. Translating it yields CASSAAGEDEQFF.

This clonotype was detected once. V usage is TRBV29-1 and J usage is TRBJ2-7; 11 nucleotides line up with TRBD2. V trimming: 7 bases; J trimming: 2 bases; junction bases outside the gene matches: 4. The CDR3 totals 13 residues. Germline assignment: CDR1 SQVTM and CDR2 ANQGSEA. The CDR3 nucleotides are TGCAGCGCCCGACTAGCGGGACCCTACGAGCAGTACTTC. It encodes CSARLAGPYEQYF.

This chain joins TRBV12-3 or TRBV12-4 and TRBJ2-5; D is possibly TRBD1 (5 bases). V was trimmed by 7 bases and J by 2 bases, leaving 14 bases between them. This CDR3 region has 14 residues. CDR3 in DNA: TGTGCCAGCAAGCTAGGGGCTGGGCAAGAGACCCAGTACTTC. Encoded protein: CASKLGAGQETQYF.

Written as DNA, the CDR3 is TGCGCCAGCAGCGACACGCGAAGAAGGAACACTGAAGCTTTCTTT. Its translation is CASSDTRRRNTEAFF. This chain uses TRBV4-1 with TRBJ1-1; D is ambiguous. The V end lost 5 bases, the J end lost 1 base, and 14 bases lay between the germline ends. There are 15 residues in the CDR3. The germline CDR1 and CDR2 sequences are MGHRA and YSYEKL.

The gene calls are TRBV5-1 and TRBJ1-4; no firm D call. In germline, CDR1 is SGHRS, CDR2 YFSETQ. Trimming stripped 0 bases from V and 4 bases from J, with 16 bases between. The CDR3 loop spans 17 amino acids. DNA for the CDR3: TGCGCCAGCAGCTTGGGTGCCAGTCCCTCAGGTAATGAAAAACTGTTTTTT. This codes for CASSLGASPSGNEKLFF.

The sample holds many counts of this clonotype. The chain carries TRBV4-1 and TRBJ2-7; 8 nucleotides line up with TRBD2. The germline CDR1 and CDR2 sequences are MGHRA and YSYEKL. The CDR3 runs 15 residues. Trimming took 2 bases from V and 2 from J; bases not matched to a gene: 5. CDR3 nucleotide sequence: TGCGCCAGCAGCCAAATTAGCGGGACGACCTACGAGCAGTACTTC. Translation: CASSQISGTTYEQYF.

The J gene is TRBJ2-1, the V gene TRBV5-1; D is perhaps TRBD1 (7 bases). Trimming took 4 bases from V and 13 from J, leaving 24 bases between them. Germline V gene lookup returns CDR1 SGHRS and CDR2 YFSETQ. This CDR3 comprises 15 residues. The CDR3 nucleotides are TGCGCCAGCAGCACCACGCACAGGGGCGGGGAGACCCAGTTCTTC. Amino acid sequence: CASSTTHRGGETQFF.

This clonotype was seen just once. This rearrangement joins TRBV4-3 to TRBJ2-1; weak D call: TRBD1 (6 bases). The CDR3 has 17 residues. Looked up from germline, CDR1 is LGHNA and CDR2 is YSLEER. Trimming stripped 0 bases from V and 5 bases from J, with 17 bases between. The CDR3 bases are TGCGCCAGCAGCCAAGATCCCCCAGGGGTGGCCAACAATGAGCAGTTCTTC. As protein: CASSQDPPGVANNEQFF.

The V and J genes are TRBV3-1 and TRBJ2-1; D gene unclear. Trimming stripped 0 bases from V and 7 bases from J, with 10 bases between. The CDR3 consists of 14 residues. Per germline, CDR1 LGHDT and CDR2 YNNKEL (reference sequence). CDR3 in amino acids: CASSQDLVGNEQFF. CDR3 nucleotides: TGTGCCAGCAGCCAAGATCTTGTGGGAAATGAGCAGTTCTTC.

This clonotype has only a few counts. The rearrangement uses TRBV5-5 and TRBJ2-7, with D unclear. The germline V and J ends were trimmed by 1 base and 2 bases, with 16 bases remaining between them. The CDR3 sequence is 16 residues long. Per the germline V gene, CDR1 is SGHKS and CDR2 is YYEKEE (reference sequence). CDR3 in amino acids: CASSLSWVSLTYEQYF. DNA of the CDR3: TGTGCCAGCAGCTTGTCTTGGGTCAGCCTCACCTACGAGCAGTACTTC.

The genes are TRBV7-3 and TRBJ2-3, with D perhaps matching TRBD1 (5 bases). Between the trimmed V and J ends, which lost 6 bases and 2 bases, there was a span of 21 bases. The CDR3 has 17 amino acids. Germline loops: CDR1 SGHTA, CDR2 FQGTGA. CDR3 in amino acids: CASRPGIRDINTDTQYF. The CDR3 nucleotides read TGTGCCAGCAGGCCCGGTATCAGGGATATTAACACAGATACGCAGTATTTT.

The chain uses TRBV7-9 and TRBJ2-5; D might be TRBD1 (8 bases). CDR1 SEHNR and CDR2 FQNEAQ come from the germline V gene (reference sequence). The CDR3 is made up of 16 amino acids. V was cut by 4 bases and J by 11 bases, with 26 bases left in between. The CDR3 reads CASSSRLDRGGGKQYF. The DNA of the CDR3 is TGTGCCAGCAGCTCTAGACTCGACAGGGGAGGGGGAAAGCAGTACTTC.

J is TRBJ2-4 and V is TRBV7-2; unclear D gene. Trimming took 4 bases from V and 13 from J, leaving 11 bases between them. CDR3 length equals 11 residues. Germline V CDR1 and CDR2: SGHTA, FQGNSA. The chain's CDR3 is CASSSRSKQYF. The CDR3 nucleotides are TGTGCCAGCAGCTCTAGGTCTAAGCAGTACTTC.

This clonotype was found a few times. This rearrangement joins TRBV4-1 to TRBJ1-5; D not certain. Germline V gene data show CDR1 as MGHRA and CDR2 as YSYEKL. CDR3 length equals 16 residues. Trimming removed 1 base at V and 0 bases at J, with 10 bases between. CDR3 DNA: TGCGCCAGCAGCCAAGGAGGACCGAATAGCAATCAGCCCCAGCATTTT. This gives the protein CASSQGGPNSNQPQHF.

The chain carries TRBV7-2 and TRBJ2-3; TRBD2 is a possible D gene (5 bases). V lost 5 bases and J lost 2, with 14 bases in between. The CDR3 spans 15 residues. The germline CDR1 and CDR2 sequences are SGHTA and FQGNSA. The DNA for the CDR3 is TGTGCCAGCAGCCCGCTAACACTAGTCACAGATACGCAGTATTTT. Translating gives CASSPLTLVTDTQYF.

This clonotype was counted many times. This chain uses TRBV7-2 with TRBJ2-7; possible D gene TRBD1, 5 bases. Per the germline V gene, CDR1 is SGHTA and CDR2 is FQGNSA. The CDR3 is 12 residues long. The V end lost 0 bases, the J end lost 5 bases, and 5 bases lay between the germline ends. The CDR3 nucleotides read TGTGCCAGCAGCTTAGCCAGGGACGAGCAGTACTTC. This sequence encodes CASSLARDEQYF.

The chain recombines TRBV7-2 with TRBJ2-1; TRBD1 agrees at 12 bases. This CDR3 is 16 amino acids long. Germline trimming cut 2 bases from V and 9 bases from J; bases unmatched to any gene: 8. Per germline, CDR1 SGHTA and CDR2 FQGNSA. CDR3 DNA: TGTGCCAGCAGCTTATTAAGGGGACAGGGGGCGCGTGAGCAGTTCTTC. Protein product: CASSLLRGQGAREQFF.

The sample holds one count of this clonotype. The rearrangement links TRBV30 to TRBJ2-7, with D tentatively TRBD1 or TRBD2 (6 bases each). Trimming took 3 bases from V and 8 from J, leaving 17 bases between them. The CDR3 consists of 13 residues. The germline gives CDR1 GTSNPN, CDR2 SVGIG (reference sequence). CDR3 sequence (DNA): TGTGCCTGGAGGATACTAAGGGGGGCCAAGCAGTACTTC. It codes for CAWRILRGAKQYF.

The chain couples TRBV15 to TRBJ2-1; 9 nucleotides align to TRBD2. The CDR3 spans 17 residues. Germline loops: CDR1 LNHNV, CDR2 YYDKDF (reference sequence). Trimming removed 0 bases from V and 4 bases from J; junction bases left unmatched: 7. The CDR3 region has the DNA TGTGCCACCAGCAGAGATAGCGGTAGCGGGAGTTACAATGAGCAGTTCTTC. Encoded protein: CATSRDSGSGSYNEQFF. Combining the CDR3 with reference TRBV15 and TRBJ2-1 gives the whole variable domain DAMVIQNPRYQVTQFGKPVTLSCSQTLNHNVMYWYQQKSSQAPKLLFHYYDKDFNNEADTPDNFQSRRPNTSFCFLDIRSPGLGDTAMYLCATSRDSGSGSYNEQFFGPGTRLTVL.

This clonotype has a handful of counts. The chain employs TRBV6-6 and TRBJ2-3, with TRBD2 matching 12 bases. The CDR3 loop spans 15 amino acids. V gave up 6 bases and J gave up 1 base; unmatched junction bases: 2. The germline V gene has CDR1 MNHNY and CDR2 SVGAGI (reference sequence). DNA of the CDR3: TGTGCCAGCAGACTAGCGGGAGGACGCACAGATACGCAGTATTTT. Its protein product is CASRLAGGRTDTQYF.